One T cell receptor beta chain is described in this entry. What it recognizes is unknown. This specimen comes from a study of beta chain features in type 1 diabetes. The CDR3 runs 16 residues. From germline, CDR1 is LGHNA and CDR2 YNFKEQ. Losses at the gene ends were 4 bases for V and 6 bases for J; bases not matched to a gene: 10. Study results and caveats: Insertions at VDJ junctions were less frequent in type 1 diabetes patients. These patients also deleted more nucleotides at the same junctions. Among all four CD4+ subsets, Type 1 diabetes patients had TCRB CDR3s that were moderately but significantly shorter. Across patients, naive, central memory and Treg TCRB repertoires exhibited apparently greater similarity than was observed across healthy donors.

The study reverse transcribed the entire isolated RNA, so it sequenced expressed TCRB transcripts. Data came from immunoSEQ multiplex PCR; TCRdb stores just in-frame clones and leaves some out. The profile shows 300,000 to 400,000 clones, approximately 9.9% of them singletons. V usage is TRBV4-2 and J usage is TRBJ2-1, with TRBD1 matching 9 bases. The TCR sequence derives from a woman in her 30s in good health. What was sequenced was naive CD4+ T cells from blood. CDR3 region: CASSLSAGQGGNEQFF. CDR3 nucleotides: TGTGCCAGCAGCCTAAGTGCGGGACAGGGAGGCAATGAGCAGTTCTTC.